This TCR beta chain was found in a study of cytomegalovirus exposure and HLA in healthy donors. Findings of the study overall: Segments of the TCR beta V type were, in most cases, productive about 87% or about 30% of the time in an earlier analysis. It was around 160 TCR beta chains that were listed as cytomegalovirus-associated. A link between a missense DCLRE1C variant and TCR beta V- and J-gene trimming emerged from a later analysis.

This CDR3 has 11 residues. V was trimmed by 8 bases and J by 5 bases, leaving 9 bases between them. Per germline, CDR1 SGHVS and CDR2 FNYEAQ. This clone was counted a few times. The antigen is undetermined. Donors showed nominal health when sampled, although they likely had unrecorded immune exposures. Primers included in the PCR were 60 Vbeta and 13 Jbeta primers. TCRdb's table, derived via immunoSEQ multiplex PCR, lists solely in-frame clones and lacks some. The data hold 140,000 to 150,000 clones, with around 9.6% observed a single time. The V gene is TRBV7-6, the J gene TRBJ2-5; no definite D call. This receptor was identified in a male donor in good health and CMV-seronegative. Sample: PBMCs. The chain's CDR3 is CASSRGETQYF. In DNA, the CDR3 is TGTGCCAGCTCCCGAGGCGAGACCCAGTACTTC.